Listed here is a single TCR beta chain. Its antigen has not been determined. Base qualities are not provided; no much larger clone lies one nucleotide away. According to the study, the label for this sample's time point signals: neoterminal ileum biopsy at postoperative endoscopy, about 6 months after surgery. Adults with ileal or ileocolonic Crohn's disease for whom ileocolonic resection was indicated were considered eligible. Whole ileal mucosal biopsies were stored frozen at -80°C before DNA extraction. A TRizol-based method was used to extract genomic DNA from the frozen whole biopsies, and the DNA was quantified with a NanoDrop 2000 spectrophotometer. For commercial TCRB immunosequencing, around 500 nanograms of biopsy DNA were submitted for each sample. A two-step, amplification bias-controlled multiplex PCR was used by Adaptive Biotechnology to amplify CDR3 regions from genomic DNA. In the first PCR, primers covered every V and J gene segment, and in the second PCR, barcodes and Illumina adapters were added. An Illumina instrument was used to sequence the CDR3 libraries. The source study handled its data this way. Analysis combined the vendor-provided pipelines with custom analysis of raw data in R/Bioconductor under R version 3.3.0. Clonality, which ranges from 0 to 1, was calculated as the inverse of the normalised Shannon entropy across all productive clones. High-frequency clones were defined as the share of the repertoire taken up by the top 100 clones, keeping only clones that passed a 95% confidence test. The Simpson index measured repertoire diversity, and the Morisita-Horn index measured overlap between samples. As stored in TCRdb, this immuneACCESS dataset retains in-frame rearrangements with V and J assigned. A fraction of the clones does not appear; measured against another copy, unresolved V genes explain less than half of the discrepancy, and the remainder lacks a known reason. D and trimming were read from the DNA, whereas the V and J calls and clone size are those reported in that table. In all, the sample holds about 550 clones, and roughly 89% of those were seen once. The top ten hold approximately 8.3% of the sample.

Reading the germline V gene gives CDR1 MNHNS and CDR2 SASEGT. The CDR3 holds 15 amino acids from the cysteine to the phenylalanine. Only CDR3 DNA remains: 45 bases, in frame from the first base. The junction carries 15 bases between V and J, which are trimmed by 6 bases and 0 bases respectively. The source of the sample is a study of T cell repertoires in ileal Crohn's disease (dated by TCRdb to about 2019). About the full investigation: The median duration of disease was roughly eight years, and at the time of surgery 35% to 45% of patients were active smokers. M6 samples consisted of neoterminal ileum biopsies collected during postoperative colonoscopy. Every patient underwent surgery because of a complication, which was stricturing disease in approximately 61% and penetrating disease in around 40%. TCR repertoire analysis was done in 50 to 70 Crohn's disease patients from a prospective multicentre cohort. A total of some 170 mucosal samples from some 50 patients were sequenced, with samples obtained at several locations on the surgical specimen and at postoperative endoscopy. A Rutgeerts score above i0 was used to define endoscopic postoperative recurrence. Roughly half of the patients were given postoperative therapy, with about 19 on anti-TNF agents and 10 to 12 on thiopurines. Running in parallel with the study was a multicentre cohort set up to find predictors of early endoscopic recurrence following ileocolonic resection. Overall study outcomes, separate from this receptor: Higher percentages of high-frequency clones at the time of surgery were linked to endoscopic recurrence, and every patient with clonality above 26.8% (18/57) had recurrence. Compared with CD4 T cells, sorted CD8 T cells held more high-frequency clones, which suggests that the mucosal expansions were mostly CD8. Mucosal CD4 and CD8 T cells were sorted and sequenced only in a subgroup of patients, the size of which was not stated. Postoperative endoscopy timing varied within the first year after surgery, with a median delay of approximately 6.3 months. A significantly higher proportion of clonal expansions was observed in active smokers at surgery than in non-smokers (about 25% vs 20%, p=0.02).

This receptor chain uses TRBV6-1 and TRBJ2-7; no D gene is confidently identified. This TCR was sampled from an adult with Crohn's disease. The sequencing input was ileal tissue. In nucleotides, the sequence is TGTGCCAGCAGCCCCCTTGATTGGGGCTCCTACGAGCAGTACTTC. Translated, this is CASSPLDWGSYEQYF.